These 18 T cell receptor beta chains came from one sample sequenced in a study of OX40 agonist ivuxolimab in advanced cancers. The method was immunoSEQ multiplex PCR; TCRdb's version includes in-frame clones alone and lacks a portion of them. The data contain 85,000 to 100,000 clones, roughly 93% of them singletons. The specimen comprised CD4+ or CD8+ T cells sorted from blood, sampled in a trial of the OX40 agonist ivuxolimab. These receptors originate from an adult with an advanced solid tumor such as melanoma, head and neck, liver or kidney cancer.

The chain joins TRBV28 to TRBJ2-3; the D is unclear. The V gene's germline CDR1 is MDHEN and CDR2 SYDVKM. The CDR3 is made up of 17 amino acids. The germline V and J ends were trimmed by 4 bases and 7 bases, with 24 bases remaining between them. CDR3 residues: CASSSPGEAVSINTQYF. Written as DNA, the CDR3 is TGTGCCAGCAGTTCCCCGGGTGAGGCGGTCTCAATTAATACGCAGTATTTT. Combining the CDR3 with reference TRBV28 and TRBJ2-3 gives the whole variable domain DVKVTQSSRYLVKRTGEKVFLECVQDMDHENMFWYRQDPGLGLRLIYFSYDVKMKEKGDIPEGYSVSREKKERFSLILESASTNQTSMYLCASSSPGEAVSINTQYFGPGTRLTVL.

The rearrangement joins TRBV6-5 to TRBJ1-4; D ambiguous. Germline V gives CDR1 MNHEY, CDR2 SVGAGI. The CDR3 has 16 amino acids. V was shortened by 0 bases and J by 0 bases, with 8 bases between the two germline ends. The CDR3 region is CASSYSKGTTNEKLFF. In nucleotides, the CDR3 is TGTGCCAGCAGTTACTCGAAGGGCACAACTAATGAAAAACTGTTTTTT.

This sequence joins TRBV11-3 and TRBJ2-5, with 10 bases matching TRBD2. The CDR3 has 17 amino acids. Per the germline V gene, CDR1 is SGHNT and CDR2 is YENEEA. Trimming took 4 bases from V and 5 from J; bases not matched to a gene: 13. The CDR3 coding sequence is TGTGCCAGCAGCTCGCCGTCACTAGCGGGGCTGGGGGAGACCCAGTACTTC. Translation: CASSSPSLAGLGETQYF. The complete variable domain, with remaining parts taken from reference TRBV11-3 and TRBJ2-5, reads EAGVVQSPRYKIIEKKQPVAFWCNPISGHNTLYWYLQNLGQGPELLIRYENEEAVDDSQLPKDRFSAERLKGVDSTLKIQPAELGDSAVYLCASSSPSLAGLGETQYFGPGTRLLVL.

This chain joins TRBV6-5 and TRBJ2-7, with 7 bases fitting TRBD1. Germline CDR1 MNHEY, CDR2 SVGAGI. V trimming: 0 bases; J trimming: 3 bases; junction bases outside the gene matches: 5. The CDR3 is made up of 15 amino acids. The CDR3 loop reads CASSYSLGGFYEQYF. Here the CDR3 DNA reads TGTGCCAGCAGTTACTCTTTAGGGGGCTTCTACGAGCAGTACTTC.

V is TRBV5-4 and J is TRBJ1-2; 9 nucleotides match TRBD1. The V gene's germline CDR1 is SGHNT and CDR2 YYREEE (reference sequence). V lost 4 bases to trimming and J lost 7 bases; unmatched junction nucleotides: 5. The CDR3 runs 13 residues. CDR3 DNA sequence: TGTGCCAGCAGCCTCACAGGGGGCGGTGGCTACACCTTC. Its translation is CASSLTGGGGYTF.

The chain uses TRBV9 and TRBJ1-5, with D perhaps matching TRBD1 (5 bases). The CDR3 runs to 14 residues. Per germline, CDR1 SGDLS and CDR2 YYNGEE. V was trimmed by 0 bases and J by 6 bases, leaving 10 bases between them. The CDR3 DNA reads as TGTGCCAGCAGCGTAGAGGCGGGGGGTCAGCCCCAGCATTTT. It encodes CASSVEAGGQPQHF.

This chain connects TRBV6-5 to TRBJ1-2; D might be TRBD1 (5 bases). Germline loops: CDR1 MNHEY, CDR2 SVGAGI. Trimming took 2 bases from V and 7 from J, leaving 11 bases between them. This CDR3 is built from 13 residues. The CDR3 protein is CASSYRQGRGYTF. The CDR3 region has the DNA TGTGCCAGCAGTTACCGGCAGGGTCGTGGCTACACCTTC.

The V gene is TRBV6-5, the J gene TRBJ1-4, with TRBD1 matching over 9 bases. The CDR3 contains 15 residues. J lost 6 bases, V lost 6 bases, and 8 bases had no gene match. Germline CDR1 MNHEY, CDR2 SVGAGI. The chain's CDR3 is CASRPAWDRDEKLFF. CDR3 coding DNA: TGTGCCAGCAGGCCGGCTTGGGACAGGGATGAAAAACTGTTTTTT.

Note on this clone: An end of the junction does not agree with germline; a read error may underlie this. The same CDR3 arises from other DNA sequences in this sample as well. The chain is built from TRBV29-1 and TRBJ2-5; D is undetermined. The CDR3 covers 11 residues. CDR1 and CDR2 from the germline V gene are SQVTM and ANQGSEA. CDR3 sequence: CSVEVSGTQYF. CDR3 bases: TGCAGTGTTGAAGTCTCCGGGACCCAGTACTTC.

The chain uses TRBV30 and TRBJ2-5, with D hard to call. Germline V gives CDR1 GTSNPN, CDR2 SVGIG (reference sequence). The CDR3 length is 11 residues. Trimming stripped 5 bases from V and 4 bases from J, with 8 bases between. CDR3: CAWGRRETQYF. CDR3 nucleotide sequence: TGTGCCTGGGGGCGGAGAGAGACCCAGTACTTC.

The chain employs TRBV7-3 and TRBJ2-3, with D perhaps TRBD2 (6 bases). Trimming cost V 3 bases and J 2 bases, with 9 bases left between them. The CDR3 runs to 14 residues. The germline CDR1 and CDR2 sequences are SGHTA and FQGTGA. For the CDR3, the DNA is TGTGCCAGCAGCTTTGGGACTTTCACAGATACGCAGTATTTT. This encodes CASSFGTFTDTQYF.

This clone showed up just once. This chain links TRBV4-3 with TRBJ2-1; no reliable D call. The V end was cut by 0 bases, the J end by 0 bases, with 3 bases between. Germline assignment: CDR1 LGHNA and CDR2 YSLEER. The CDR3 length is 14 residues. CDR3 DNA: TGCGCCAGCAGCCAAGACCTCTCCTACAATGAGCAGTTCTTC. This encodes CASSQDLSYNEQFF.

The V gene is TRBV28, the J gene TRBJ1-5; D gene unclear. The CDR3 covers 13 residues. V was clipped by 6 bases and J by 3 bases, with 9 bases between them. Per germline, CDR1 MDHEN and CDR2 SYDVKM. The CDR3 loop is CASRGRNNQPQHF. CDR3 coding DNA: TGTGCCAGCAGAGGGCGGAACAATCAGCCCCAGCATTTT.

V is TRBV6-1 and J is TRBJ2-3; tentative D call: TRBD2 (5 bases). Trimming left V 8 bases short and J 0 bases short, with 15 bases between. Germline V gives CDR1 MNHNS, CDR2 SASEGT. The CDR3 contains 15 residues. CDR3 nucleotides: TGTGCCAGCTCCCGAAGCGGCACTAGCACAGATACGCAGTATTTT. This translates into CASSRSGTSTDTQYF.

About this clone: This same CDR3 is encoded by further DNA sequences in the sample. The chain carries TRBV20-1 and TRBJ1-5; 11 bases align to TRBD1. V dropped 6 bases and J dropped 10; count of bases not matched to a gene: 2. CDR3 size: 11 residues. CDR1 DFQATT and CDR2 SNEGSKA come from the germline V gene (reference sequence). The CDR3 coding sequence is TGCAGTGCCCGGACAGGGGGCCCCCAGCATTTT. Protein sequence: CSARTGGPQHF.

The chain uses TRBV30 and TRBJ1-6, with D perhaps TRBD1 (6 bases). The CDR3 is 19 residues long. From germline, CDR1 is GTSNPN and CDR2 SVGIG (reference sequence). With 4 bases removed from V and 0 bases from J, the gap between germline ends came to 22 bases. The CDR3 DNA follows: TGTGCCTGGACCCCGACCCGGGGGCACATTCCCTCCTATAATTCACCCCTCCACTTT. Encoded protein: CAWTPTRGHIPSYNSPLHF.

This rearrangement joins TRBV18 to TRBJ2-3, with 10 bases identical to TRBD2. From germline, CDR1 is KGHSH and CDR2 LQKENI. The ends lost 3 bases at V and 0 bases at J; junction bases unmatched: 15. The CDR3 runs to 20 residues. This CDR3 reads CASSPRPGLAGAPSTDTQYF. The CDR3, as DNA: TGTGCCAGCTCACCGAGACCCGGGCTAGCGGGAGCCCCTAGCACAGATACGCAGTATTTT.

This clone was observed a few times. The genes are TRBV4-1 and TRBJ2-1; 9 bases map to TRBD2. The CDR3 loop spans 18 amino acids. V was pared by 3 bases and J by 0 bases, with 9 bases of the junction left unmatched. Germline V gene data show CDR1 as MGHRA and CDR2 as YSYEKL. The CDR3 sequence: CASSHGGFSGSSYNEQFF. CDR3 DNA sequence: TGCGCCAGCAGCCATGGTGGATTTAGCGGGAGCTCCTACAATGAGCAGTTCTTC.